Following are 32 T cell receptor beta chains from one sample sequenced in a study of CXCR3-negative and CXCR3-positive naive CD8 T cells (dated by TCRdb to 2018 to 2020). General conclusions and limits of the study: Compared with CXCR3-negative naive cells, CXCR3-positive naive cells had TRB CDR3s with higher hydrophobicity (lower Kidera factor 4), lower energy, and higher strength and volume indices.

Instrument on record: NextSeq 550. The Human TCR Profiling Kit (MiLaboratory) was used to prepare UMI-labeled 5' RACE TRB cDNA libraries. TCRdb reprocessed the reads, and each CDR3 protein sequence is entered once, without DNA. The sample table gives some 150,000 distinct CDR3 sequences. The ten most abundant clones make up 0.45% to 0.6% of the sample. These TCRs are of unknown antigen specificity. Sequencing was done on a sample of naive CXCR3+ CD8+ T cells from blood. This specimen's cell subset or site label, per the study, means: CD45RO-CCR7+CD27+CD95- naive CD8+ T cells expressing CXCR3 (TNR3+). The receptors were gathered from a human donor in good health. Some clones in this sample may be carry-over from other donors' samples.

The rearrangement links TRBV7-9 to TRBJ2-1. CDR1 and CDR2 (germline): SEHNR, FQNEAQ (reference sequence). The CDR3 covers 13 residues. The chain's CDR3 is CASSLETLSEQFF.

This chain links TRBV4-1 with TRBJ2-1; with no DNA, the TCRdb D assignment of TRBD1 cannot be verified. This CDR3 contains 17 residues. Germline lookup yields CDR1 MGHRA and CDR2 YSYEKL. CDR3 sequence reads: CASSQEGAGTGFDEQFF.

The chain uses TRBV7-2 and TRBJ1-1; TCRdb outputs TRBD1, but without DNA this stays unchecked. The CDR3 has 12 residues. Germline V gives CDR1 SGHTA, CDR2 FQGNSA. The CDR3 here is CASSFRGFEAFF.

V usage is TRBV12-3 or TRBV12-4 and J usage is TRBJ1-2; checking the TCRdb D call of TRBD1 is not possible without DNA. The CDR3 length is 13 residues. CDR3 residues: CASSSPGGYGYTF.

The rearrangement uses TRBV6-5 and TRBJ2-1. In germline, CDR1 is MNHEY, CDR2 SVGAGI. This CDR3 contains 16 residues. Here the CDR3 reads CASSYSAITSYNEQFF.

Here the CDR3 reads CTSSQGGQKTYGYTF. The chain recombines TRBV1 with TRBJ1-2; TCRdb lists TRBD1, though no DNA is available to test this call. TRBV1 is classified as a pseudogene. The CDR3 totals 15 residues.

The V call is TRBV12-5, the J call TRBJ1-1; the TCRdb call, TRBD1, lacks DNA for checking. Germline V CDR1 and CDR2: LGHNT, FRNRAP. This CDR3 spans 14 amino acids. This CDR3 reads CASGLAGVNTEAFF.

The rearrangement links TRBV5-1 to TRBJ2-1. The CDR3 runs to 16 residues. Per the germline V gene, CDR1 is SGHRS and CDR2 is YFSETQ. CDR3 residues: CASSLEVGGRENEQFF.

The rearrangement uses TRBV12-3 or TRBV12-4 and TRBJ2-1; lacking DNA, the TRBD1 call made by TCRdb goes unchecked. The CDR3 is 15 amino acids. The CDR3 sequence is CASSPGPAANNEQFF.

The CDR3: CASSWRTEPYEQYF. This chain uses TRBV7-9 with TRBJ2-7. There are 14 residues in the CDR3. CDR1 and CDR2 (germline): SEHNR, FQNEAQ (reference sequence). Together with reference TRBV7-9 and TRBJ2-7, the CDR3 gives the full variable domain: DTGVSQNPRHKITKRGQNVTFRCDPISEHNRLYWYRQTLGQGPEFLTYFQNEAQLEKSRLLSDRFSAERPKGSFSTLEIQRTEQGDSAMYLCASSWRTEPYEQYFGPGTRLTVT.

The genes are TRBV28 and TRBJ2-4; TCRdb reports TRBD1, a call that lacks DNA to check it against. Germline V gene sequence: CDR1 MDHEN, CDR2 SYDVKM. The CDR3 loop spans 12 amino acids. Here the CDR3 reads CASSRRSGTPHF.

CDR3 in amino acids: CSVEGEQFYEQYF. The chain recombines TRBV29-1 with TRBJ2-7; TCRdb's assignment of TRBD2 cannot be checked, as there is no DNA. The CDR3 consists of 13 residues. Germline V gene lookup returns CDR1 SQVTM and CDR2 ANQGSEA.

This chain uses TRBV20-1 with TRBJ2-7; absent DNA, TCRdb's TRBD2 call cannot be checked. CDR1 and CDR2 (germline): DFQATT, SNEGSKA (reference sequence). This CDR3 is built from 15 residues. The CDR3 reads CSAPRLAEISYEQYF.

The chain has TRBV20-1 and TRBJ2-7; TCRdb's D gene call, TRBD2, goes unchecked for lack of DNA. Germline-derived CDR1 and CDR2 are DFQATT and SNEGSKA (reference sequence). The CDR3 sequence is 14 residues long. This chain's CDR3 is CSARGQREAYEQYF.

The V gene is TRBV15, the J gene TRBJ2-3; as DNA is missing, the TRBD2 call by TCRdb cannot be tested. The CDR3 has 18 amino acids. Per the germline V gene, CDR1 is LNHNV and CDR2 is YYDKDF (reference sequence). CDR3 in amino acids: CATRDSRRVADPTDTQYF.

The V and J genes are TRBV29-1 and TRBJ2-7; TCRdb designates TRBD2, a call that cannot be tested without DNA. The CDR3 covers 11 residues. Germline CDR1 SQVTM, CDR2 ANQGSEA. The CDR3 spells CSASISYEQYF.

The V gene is TRBV28, the J gene TRBJ1-1; checking the TCRdb D call of TRBD1 is not possible without DNA. The CDR3 is 14 residues long. The germline V gene has CDR1 MDHEN and CDR2 SYDVKM. CDR3: CASRLQGLNTEAFF.

The V gene is TRBV2, the J gene TRBJ1-6; TCRdb names TRBD1, which stays unverified in the absence of DNA. Looked up from germline, CDR1 is SNHLY and CDR2 is FYNNEI. The CDR3 has 17 amino acids. CDR3 residues: CASRRREVVRGDSPLHF.

The V and J genes are TRBV7-8 and TRBJ2-1; TCRdb reports TRBD1, a call that lacks DNA to check it against. CDR1 and CDR2 (germline): SGHVS, FQNEAQ. This CDR3 has 15 residues. The CDR3 is CASSPWDRDMDEQFF. Full variable domain (rest looked up from reference TRBV7-8 and TRBJ2-1): GAGVSQSPRYKVAKRGQDVALRCDPISGHVSLFWYQQALGQGPEFLTYFQNEAQLDKSGLPSDRFFAERPEGSVSTLKIQRTQQEDSAVYLCASSPWDRDMDEQFFGPGTRLTVL.

The V and J genes are TRBV29-1 and TRBJ2-1; the D gene TCRdb calls, TRBD1, cannot be checked with no DNA. The CDR3 covers 12 residues. Germline CDR1 SQVTM, CDR2 ANQGSEA. This CDR3 reads CSGDGFLNEQFF.

This chain joins TRBV15 and TRBJ2-6; TCRdb's D call, TRBD1, is unchecked because there is no DNA. This CDR3 comprises 17 residues. The germline V gene has CDR1 LNHNV and CDR2 YYDKDF (reference sequence). The CDR3: CATSLKTGYFGANVLTF.

J is TRBJ2-5 and V is TRBV9. This CDR3 spans 15 amino acids. The germline CDR1 and CDR2 sequences are SGDLS and YYNGEE. The CDR3 region is CASSVAGTYQETQYF. The full variable domain, its missing parts supplied by reference TRBV9 and TRBJ2-5, is DSGVTQTPKHLITATGQRVTLRCSPRSGDLSVYWYQQSLDQGLQFLIQYYNGEERAKGNILERFSAQQFPDLHSELNLSSLELGDSALYFCASSVAGTYQETQYFGPGTRLLVL.

V is TRBV24-1 and J is TRBJ2-5; TCRdb's D call of TRBD1 is untestable without DNA. The germline V gene encodes CDR1 KGHDR and CDR2 SFDVKD. The CDR3 covers 16 residues. This CDR3 is CATSDFGFTGQETQYF.

The V gene is TRBV29-1, the J gene TRBJ2-1. Germline V gene data show CDR1 as SQVTM and CDR2 as ANQGSEA. The CDR3 has 14 residues. CDR3 in amino acids: CSVEVWSSYNEQFF.

The chain recombines TRBV7-8 with TRBJ1-1. This CDR3 contains 14 residues. Germline V gives CDR1 SGHVS, CDR2 FQNEAQ. CDR3 residues: CASSPQPVNTEAFF.

This chain uses TRBV7-6 with TRBJ1-5; TCRdb outputs TRBD1, but without DNA this stays unchecked. The CDR3 loop spans 14 amino acids. CDR1 and CDR2 from the germline V gene are SGHVS and FNYEAQ. The CDR3 sequence is CASSLGDRYQPQHF.

The chain joins TRBV28 to TRBJ1-5. CDR3 length: 13 residues. The germline V gene encodes CDR1 MDHEN and CDR2 SYDVKM. CDR3: CATLTDHNQPQHF.

The chain links TRBV7-3 to TRBJ2-1; TCRdb returns TRBD1, unconfirmable since there is no DNA. Germline V CDR1 and CDR2: SGHTA, FQGTGA. This CDR3 has 14 amino acids. CDR3 loop: CATRPGQGVNEQFF.

The rearrangement joins TRBV24-1 to TRBJ2-2; TCRdb proposes TRBD1, but this gene call is untestable without DNA. This CDR3 contains 16 residues. Germline-derived CDR1 and CDR2 are KGHDR and SFDVKD. CDR3 region: CATSARDRENTGELFF.

The chain links TRBV7-8 to TRBJ2-3; lacking DNA, the TRBD1 call made by TCRdb goes unchecked. Germline V CDR1 and CDR2: SGHVS, FQNEAQ. There are 16 residues in the CDR3. CDR3 loop: CASSLTGNGATDTQYF.

The rearrangement uses TRBV4-3 and TRBJ2-3; absent DNA, TCRdb's TRBD1 call cannot be checked. The CDR3 covers 17 residues. The germline V gene encodes CDR1 LGHNA and CDR2 YSLEER. The CDR3 sequence is CASSHRGKGGRSDTQYF.

This chain links TRBV12-3 or TRBV12-4 with TRBJ2-1. The CDR3 is 11 residues long. The CDR3 sequence is CASSLRNEQFF.